What follows is one T cell receptor beta chain and its context. This clone was detected a few times. Its antigen is currently not known. Nothing much larger sits one base from this clone, and base qualities are not available. The entire isolated RNA was reverse transcribed using the High Capacity cDNA Reverse Transcription Kit, and thus expressed TCRB transcripts were sequenced. Deep immunoSEQ sequencing was performed on naive, central memory and regulatory T cell samples, with an average of about 3.6 million total reads per sample. Sorted cells were lysed in RLT buffer, and RNA was extracted using DNase-treated RNeasy Micro or Mini kits according to cell number. To prevent cross-contamination, every cell subset was processed on its own, while patient and healthy donor samples were processed together. The immunoSEQ multiplex PCR was used to amplify TCRB sequences from cDNA, yielding 87-bp fragments that span the CDR3 region. Sequencing of the amplicons was done on the Illumina HiSeq platform. As for how the authors treated the data: Synthetic template baselines were used to correct PCR bias computationally, reads within Hamming distance 2 were collapsed, and singletons that could not be merged were discarded. Reads were aligned against IMGT to assign V, D and J genes, CDR3 length and insertions or deletions at six rearrangement sites. Within each subset, clonotype counts were normalized to sorted cell number, and only after that were true diversity and Gini coefficients computed with the tcR R package. The overlap coefficient, calculated on TCRB nucleotide sequences, was used to measure repertoire sharing. Out-of-frame TCRB sequences from naive cells were analyzed as a proxy for the pre-selection repertoire. Sourced from immuneACCESS, this table was stored by TCRdb with only in-frame sequences that have V and J called. A share of the clones is absent; for the studies checked, an unresolved V gene accounts for under half, and the remainder has no known explanation. V, J and clone size are taken as reported in that table, and D and trimming were inferred from the DNA itself. This sample is represented by 500,000 to 650,000 clones; about an eighth of them were singletons. Around 0.12% of the sample is in the top ten clones.

Each donor gave one peripheral blood draw, roughly 110 mL on average, collected into heparinised tubes. A BD FACSAria II and a panel including CD45RO, CCR7, CD25, CD127, CD95 and CD27 were used to sort naive, central memory, regulatory and stem cell-like memory CD4+ T cells. A purity above 95% was achieved for all sorted populations. PBMCs were isolated immediately by Lymphoprep density gradient centrifugation and stained directly without culture. So that batch effects would be minimized, each experiment stained and sorted samples in pairs, pairing one healthy donor with one patient. This record comes from a study of beta chain features in type 1 diabetes (dated by TCRdb to the late 2010s). As for the study more broadly: No differences in mean age, gender distribution, total cell number or subset yield were found between patients and healthy donors. Regulatory and stem cell-like memory subsets were isolated from only 8 patients and roughly 8 healthy donors, whereas naive and central memory subsets came from all 30 or so donors. A total of 107,917,701 sorted cells were examined across all samples, and a strong correlation was observed between cell number per subset and RNA yield. The study compared the TCRB repertoires of sorted circulating CD4+ T cell subsets in recently diagnosed type 1 diabetes patients with those in matched healthy donors. What the study reported, not specific to this receptor: At VDJ recombination sites, type 1 diabetes patients had fewer insertions and more deleted nucleotides, which implies abnormalities in thymic rearrangement. Because the HLA sub-analyses included only small numbers of individuals, any influence of HLA type on TCRB rearrangement was left unresolved. Naive, central memory and regulatory TCRB repertoires appeared more similar among patients than among healthy donors. PCR may preferentially amplify shorter templates, but because patient and control samples were amplified and corrected together, any resulting skew would affect both groups equally. Because cDNA was sequenced instead of genomic DNA, activated cells with high expression could be over-represented, although the groups did not differ in activation or CD3 levels. A moderate but significant shortening of TCRB CDR3 length was observed in type 1 diabetes patients in all four CD4+ subsets.

V is pared back by 6 bases and J by 7 bases, with 21 bases lying between the germline termini. Per the germline V gene, MNHEY is the CDR1 and SVGAGI is the CDR2. The CDR3 runs 15 residues from the cysteine to the phenylalanine. Left in the record is the CDR3 DNA by itself, 45 bases read in frame from the first base. The TCR sequence derives from a man aged 25-45 years with type 1 diabetes. Sample: naive CD4+ T cells from blood. Per the publication, the cell subset or site label means: true naive CD4+ T cells. The sequence links TRBV6-5 to TRBJ1-2, and perhaps TRBD1 as D gene, on 5 matching bases. The base sequence is TGTGCCAGCAGCCGCCAACCCCGGGGGAGTGGTGGCTACACCTTC. This yields the protein CASSRQPRGSGGYTF.